These 30 T cell receptor beta chains were all obtained from the same sample, sequenced in a study of blood T cell repertoires in COVID-19. Repertoires were generated with immunoSEQ multiplex PCR, while TCRdb's copy carries only in-frame clones and drops some. This table holds under 150,000 clones, about four fifths found once. What was sequenced was peripheral blood. All receptors derive from a woman aged 60-75 years with active or convalescent COVID-19.

J is TRBJ2-7 and V is TRBV28, with TRBD1 matching 11 bases. The germline CDR1 and CDR2 sequences are MDHEN and SYDVKM. The trim removed 6 bases at V and 4 bases at J, leaving 8 bases unmatched. The CDR3 contains 15 residues. The CDR3 region is CASSASGTGGYEQYV. CDR3 DNA: TGTGCCAGCAGCGCCTCTGGGACAGGGGGTTACGAGCAGTACGTC.

This clone was observed once. The CDR3 sequence is CASSLDSGGLYEQFF. The CDR3 nucleotides read TGCGCCAGCAGCTTGGATAGCGGGGGCCTCTATGAGCAGTTCTTC. This chain links TRBV5-1 with TRBJ2-1; TRBD2 aligns across 9 bases. Trimming at V came to 0 bases and at J to 8 bases, leaving 6 bases not matched to a gene. The V gene's germline CDR1 is SGHRS and CDR2 YFSETQ. The CDR3 contains 15 residues.

V and J are TRBV19 and TRBJ1-1, with 7 bases that match TRBD1. The V gene end was trimmed by 3 bases and the J gene end by 4 bases; junction bases not matched to a gene: 8. The CDR3 totals 15 residues. Germline V gene sequence: CDR1 LNHDA, CDR2 SQIVND (reference sequence). CDR3 nucleotides: TGTGCCAGTAGTATTGGCCAGGGGGAGATCACTGAAGCTTTCTTT. This gives the protein CASSIGQGEITEAFF.

This clone has only one observation. The chain uses TRBV9 and TRBJ2-1; 12 bases map to TRBD2. The germline V gene has CDR1 SGDLS and CDR2 YYNGEE. This CDR3 is 15 amino acids long. Germline trimming cut 3 bases from V and 9 bases from J; bases unmatched to any gene: 7. The CDR3 bases are TGTGCCAGCAGCGCACTAGCGGGGGGCCCCATTGAGCAGTTCTTC. Amino acids: CASSALAGGPIEQFF.

The chain couples TRBV10-2 to TRBJ2-7, with 11 positions matching TRBD2. Germline-derived CDR1 and CDR2 are WSHSY and SAAADI. This CDR3 is built from 15 residues. Losses at the gene ends were 4 bases for V and 7 bases for J; bases not matched to a gene: 9. The CDR3 reads CASSGGTSGEDEQYF. The CDR3 DNA reads as TGCGCCAGCAGTGGGGGGACTAGCGGAGAGGATGAGCAGTACTTC.

This chain connects TRBV7-2 to TRBJ2-3; TRBD2 aligns across 14 bases. The CDR3 length is 16 residues. Trimming removed 6 bases from V and 6 bases from J; junction bases left unmatched: 8. The germline V gene has CDR1 SGHTA and CDR2 FQGNSA. DNA for the CDR3: TGTGCCAGCAGACCTAGACTAGCGGGAGGGCCGGATACGCAGTATTTT. Translation: CASRPRLAGGPDTQYF.

The table lists this clone with many counts. J is TRBJ2-2 and V is TRBV6-5; no reliable D call. The CDR3 totals 13 residues. Looked up from germline, CDR1 is MNHEY and CDR2 is SVGAGI. V was pared by 6 bases and J by 5 bases, with 10 bases between. The DNA of the CDR3 is TGTGCCAGCAGCCTCGATGCGACCGGGGAGCTGTTTTTT. Translation gives CASSLDATGELFF.

V is TRBV3-1 (or the pseudogene TRBV3-2) and J is TRBJ1-4; TRBD1 agrees at 7 bases. J gave up 7 bases and V 4 bases, and 0 bases lay outside the gene matches. The CDR3 contains 12 residues. Germline assignment: CDR1 LGHDT and CDR2 YNNKEL (reference sequence). CDR3 DNA sequence: TGTGCCAGCAGCCGGGACAGTGAAAAACTGTTTTTT. Residues: CASSRDSEKLFF.

This clone was counted once. V is TRBV4-2 and J is TRBJ1-2, with TRBD1 matching over 9 bases. The V gene's germline CDR1 is LGHNA and CDR2 YNFKEQ. The CDR3 runs to 14 residues. Losses at the gene ends were 1 base for V and 7 bases for J; bases not matched to a gene: 4. CDR3: CASSQGTGAGGYTF. The CDR3, as DNA: TGTGCCAGCAGCCAAGGGACAGGGGCCGGTGGCTACACCTTC.

This clone was detected a few times. The chain recombines TRBV30 with TRBJ1-1; D not certain. Germline CDR1 reads GTSNPN; CDR2 reads SVGIG (reference sequence). The CDR3 is 12 amino acids. The V and J ends lost 3 bases and 2 bases respectively, with 7 bases between them. The chain's CDR3 is CAWRGQNTEAFF. CDR3 nucleotides: TGTGCCTGGAGGGGCCAAAACACTGAAGCTTTCTTT.

V is TRBV12-3 or TRBV12-4 and J is TRBJ1-5, with D uncertain. The ends were cut back, 7 bases at V and 0 bases at J, with 7 bases in the middle. The CDR3 contains 13 residues. For the CDR3, the DNA is TGTGCCAGCACCCACAATAGCAATCAGCCCCAGCATTTT. Protein sequence: CASTHNSNQPQHF.

This clone was counted between two and nine times. V usage is TRBV9 and J usage is TRBJ2-5, with D perhaps matching TRBD2 (6 bases). CDR3 size: 17 residues. Germline assignment: CDR1 SGDLS and CDR2 YYNGEE. The V gene lost 4 bases and the J gene lost 1 base, with 20 bases spanning the gap. CDR3 nucleotide sequence: TGTGCCAGCAGCACCCACGGAAGGGAGGCTCTCCAAGAGACCCAGTACTTC. Residues: CASSTHGREALQETQYF.

This clone was picked up one time. The chain carries TRBV10-3 and TRBJ2-7, with D possibly matching TRBD2 (6 bases). V lost 10 bases and J 3 bases, leaving 16 bases between the germline ends. Germline V lookup: CDR1 ENHRY, CDR2 SYGVKD. This CDR3 region has 13 residues. In DNA, the CDR3 is TGTGCCACTACCAATCGCGGGGACTACGAGCAGTACTTC. This encodes CATTNRGDYEQYF.

This rearrangement joins TRBV5-8 to TRBJ2-2; 9 bases agree with TRBD2. The germline gives CDR1 SGHTS, CDR2 YDEGEE. Germline trimming cut 0 bases from V and 2 bases from J; bases unmatched to any gene: 5. The CDR3 totals 17 residues. The CDR3 region has the DNA TGTGCCAGCAGCTTGGTCCTAGCGGGGAGCAACACCGGGGAGCTGTTTTTT. Its translation is CASSLVLAGSNTGELFF. Looking up the rest from reference TRBV5-8 and TRBJ2-2 gives the full variable domain: EAGVTQSPTHLIKTRGQQATLRCSPISGHTSVYWYQQALGLGLQFLLWYDEGEERNRGNFPPRFSGRQFPNYSSELNVNALELEDSALYLCASSLVLAGSNTGELFFGEGSRLTVL.

The CDR3 sequence: CASSQNLQGDGYTF. The CDR3 nucleotides are TGTGCCAGCAGCCAAAACCTACAGGGGGATGGCTACACCTTC. V and J are TRBV7-3 and TRBJ1-2; 8 nucleotides agree with TRBD1. The J segment lost 6 bases and the V segment lost 5 bases, leaving 8 bases of the junction unmatched. The CDR3 loop spans 14 amino acids. The germline gives CDR1 SGHTA, CDR2 FQGTGA. Filled out from reference TRBV7-3 and TRBJ1-2, the complete variable domain reads GAGVSQTPSNKVTEKGKYVELRCDPISGHTALYWYRQSLGQGPEFLIYFQGTGAADDSGLPNDRFFAVRPEGSVSTLKIQRTERGDSAVYLCASSQNLQGDGYTFGSGTRLTVV.

This clone was seen once. CDR3 sequence (DNA): TGTGCCAGCAGCCGACCTGATAGGTTGGGGGGGGACGGCTACACCTTC. Protein sequence: CASSRPDRLGGDGYTF. The chain employs TRBV4-2 and TRBJ1-2, with D tentatively TRBD1 (5 bases). Germline V gene lookup returns CDR1 LGHNA and CDR2 YNFKEQ. Deletions cut 4 bases from V and 8 bases from J, with 23 bases between. There are 16 residues in the CDR3.

This chain links TRBV12-3 or TRBV12-4 with TRBJ2-7, with TRBD2 as a possible D gene (5 bases). V was pared by 3 bases and J by 3 bases, with 9 bases between. This CDR3 has 13 residues. The CDR3 DNA reads TGTGCCAGCAGTTTCGGAAGCGGCTACGAGCAGTACGTC. Translation: CASSFGSGYEQYV.

In the case of this clone: One junction end disagrees with the germline gene, perhaps due to a read error. The V and J genes are TRBV20-1 and TRBJ2-7; 9 bases map to TRBD2. Germline V gives CDR1 DFQATT, CDR2 SNEGSKA (reference sequence). The CDR3 has 17 residues. CDR3 sequence: CSASPLAGSWMSSEQYF. In DNA form, the CDR3 reads TGCAGTGCTAGTCCCCTAGCGGGGTCCTGGATGTCCTCCGAGCAGTACTTC.

This clone turned up a few times. This chain uses TRBV28 with TRBJ1-5; 9 nucleotides line up with TRBD1. The V segment lost 6 bases and the J segment 2 bases; nucleotides outside the gene matches: 5. Germline CDR1 MDHEN, CDR2 SYDVKM. There are 15 residues in the CDR3. The CDR3 region has the DNA TGTGCCAGCAGAGCGAGGACAGGGGGCAATCAGCCCCAGCATTTT. As protein: CASRARTGGNQPQHF.

This clone was observed a single time. The chain employs TRBV29-1 and TRBJ1-1, with a possible D match to TRBD1 (6 bases). CDR1 is SQVTM and CDR2 is ANQGSEA in the germline V gene. Trimming took off 6 bases at V and 4 bases at J, with 15 bases between the two ends. The CDR3 runs 13 residues. As DNA, the CDR3 is TGCAGCGTCCAGGGGCAGGGGACCACTGAAGCTTTCTTT. As protein: CSVQGQGTTEAFF.

The V gene is TRBV5-1, the J gene TRBJ2-3; 13 nucleotides agree with TRBD2. The CDR3 extends over 19 amino acids. The V and J ends lost 4 bases and 1 base, in that order; junction bases with no gene match: 12. Per germline, CDR1 SGHRS and CDR2 YFSETQ. The CDR3 region is CASSLEGLAGRVGTDTQYF. The CDR3 DNA sequence: TGCGCCAGCAGCCTGGAGGGACTAGCGGGGAGGGTCGGCACAGATACGCAGTATTTT.

This chain uses TRBV2 with TRBJ1-5, with no clear D. V lost 5 bases and J lost 2, with 13 bases in between. The CDR3 length is 15 residues. Germline V gives CDR1 SNHLY, CDR2 FYNNEI. Written as DNA, the CDR3 is TGTGCCAGCAGTCGCGACATGGGAGGCAATCAGCCCCAGCATTTT. Translation: CASSRDMGGNQPQHF.

The chain is built from TRBV3-1 (or the pseudogene TRBV3-2) and TRBJ1-1; D not resolved. The CDR3 extends over 12 amino acids. CDR1 LGHDT and CDR2 YNNKEL come from the germline V gene (reference sequence). V lost 4 bases, J lost 5 bases, and 8 bases lay in between. As DNA, the CDR3 is TGTGCCAGCAGCCTACTCAAGACTGAAGCTTTCTTT. This codes for CASSLLKTEAFF.

The chain couples TRBV6-5 to TRBJ1-3; D is undetermined. The CDR3 loop spans 14 amino acids. Germline loops: CDR1 MNHEY, CDR2 SVGAGI. The V gene lost 2 bases and the J gene lost 0 bases, with 5 bases spanning the gap. CDR3 sequence: CASSYLSSGNTIYF. The CDR3 DNA follows: TGTGCCAGCAGTTACCTAAGCTCTGGAAACACCATATATTTT.

This clone has more than one count but fewer than ten. The chain combines TRBV10-2 with TRBJ1-3; D gene ambiguous. Germline-derived CDR1 and CDR2 are WSHSY and SAAADI. There are 16 residues in the CDR3. Between the trimmed V and J ends, which lost 6 bases and 0 bases, there was a span of 15 bases. The CDR3 nucleotides are TGCGCCAGCAGCGCAGCCGGCAGACACTCTGGAAACACCATATATTTT. Amino acids: CASSAAGRHSGNTIYF.

The V gene is TRBV2, the J gene TRBJ1-5; 7 nucleotides align to TRBD1. Germline lookup yields CDR1 SNHLY and CDR2 FYNNEI. Losses at the gene ends were 2 bases for V and 5 bases for J; bases not matched to a gene: 0. The CDR3 contains 13 residues. The CDR3 DNA reads TGTGCCAGCAGTGAACAGGGGGATCAGCCCCAGCATTTT. It encodes CASSEQGDQPQHF. The variable domain in full, completed from reference TRBV2 and TRBJ1-5, reads EPEVTQTPSHQVTQMGQEVILRCVPISNHLYFYWYRQILGQKVEFLVSFYNNEISEKSEIFDDQFSVERPDGSNFTLKIRSTKLEDSAMYFCASSEQGDQPQHFGDGTRLSIL.

The chain combines TRBV7-3 with TRBJ1-5; maybe TRBD1 (6 bases). With 5 bases removed from V and 2 bases from J, the gap between germline ends came to 19 bases. The CDR3 totals 17 residues. The germline V gene encodes CDR1 SGHTA and CDR2 FQGTGA. The CDR3 region has the DNA TGTGCCAGCAGCGTACAGGGTAGGTGGGTGCGCAATCAGCCCCAGCATTTT. Translation gives CASSVQGRWVRNQPQHF.

This chain links TRBV19 with TRBJ2-3; TRBD2 matches 7 bases. The CDR3 consists of 15 residues. CDR1 is LNHDA, CDR2 SQIVND, per germline (reference sequence). With V trimmed by 6 bases and J by 3 bases, 9 bases remained unmatched. As DNA, the CDR3 is TGTGCCAGTAGCGCGGGAGTGGGTCGGACAGATACGCAGTATTTT. Protein: CASSAGVGRTDTQYF.

This clone has just a few counts. The chain carries TRBV5-6 and TRBJ2-4, with a possible D match to TRBD1 (5 bases). Germline V CDR1 and CDR2: SGHDT, YYEEEE. V was clipped by 4 bases and J by 4 bases, with 15 bases between them. The CDR3 contains 15 residues. This CDR3 is CASSGGGQGKNIQYF. CDR3 DNA sequence: TGTGCCAGCAGCGGTGGCGGTCAGGGTAAAAACATTCAGTACTTC.

The genes are TRBV2 and TRBJ1-2; D gene unclear. The germline V gene has CDR1 SNHLY and CDR2 FYNNEI. CDR3 size: 11 residues. The V and J ends lost 7 bases and 4 bases respectively, with 7 bases between them. CDR3 DNA: TGTGCCAGCACAGACTCCTATGGCTACACCTTC. It codes for CASTDSYGYTF.